This T cell receptor (beta chain) was recorded in a study of blood T cells in healthy people across ages. In terms of origin and age, donors were healthy Caucasian individuals from Russia aged about 6 to 95. Combining a sample-barcoded 5' primer with a J-beta primer mix, a second PCR ran for about 6 to 12 cycles. Any given sample supplied a minimum of 2.5 million CDR3-containing paired-end reads. In TCRdb, the 5' RACE reads were re-called with MiXCR into one record per CDR3 protein. Of fewer than 2,000,000 distinct CDR3 sequences in the sample, approximately 32% were seen once. The trim removed 0 bases at V and 6 bases at J, leaving 7 bases unmatched. The CDR3 covers 16 residues. The germline V gene has CDR1 DFQATT and CDR2 SNEGSKA (reference sequence).

Sequenced input: blood. V gene TRBV20-1 combines with J gene TRBJ2-1, with TRBD2 matching over 11 bases. The source is a woman aged 25 to 39 in good health. CDR3 DNA: TGCAGTGCTAGAGACTATAGCGGGGGGGTGTCCAATGAGCAGTTCTTC. Protein sequence: CSARDYSGGVSNEQFF.